This TCR beta chain was identified during a study of blood T cell repertoires in COVID-19. Study at large: Donors in the United States, Italy and Spain gave samples during acute or convalescent COVID-19. Sources were T cells, B-cell-depleted T cells, or PBMCs; the material itself was cDNA or gDNA.

Under the authors' procedure: The authors estimated nucleated cell counts from reference gene primer amplification. Libraries were prepared by immunoSEQ multiplex PCR; TCRdb keeps only in-frame clonotypes and omits some of them. V, J and clone size were drawn from that table, and D and trimming were deduced from the DNA. The repertoire consists of almost 70,000 clones, with approximately 79% occurring once and the leading ten covering 16%. The CDR3 loop spans 16 amino acids. In germline, CDR1 is SGHRS, CDR2 YFSETQ. V dropped 3 bases and J dropped 7 bases, with 19 bases sitting between them. The V gene is TRBV5-1, the J gene TRBJ1-4; D is perhaps TRBD1 (5 bases). This sequence originates from a man aged 55-75 years with acute or convalescent COVID-19. The sample taken for sequencing was peripheral blood. CDR3 DNA: TGCGCCAGCAGCTCCGGTGGGCAGGGAGGGAGTGAAAAACTGTTTTTT. It specifies CASSSGGQGGSEKLFF.